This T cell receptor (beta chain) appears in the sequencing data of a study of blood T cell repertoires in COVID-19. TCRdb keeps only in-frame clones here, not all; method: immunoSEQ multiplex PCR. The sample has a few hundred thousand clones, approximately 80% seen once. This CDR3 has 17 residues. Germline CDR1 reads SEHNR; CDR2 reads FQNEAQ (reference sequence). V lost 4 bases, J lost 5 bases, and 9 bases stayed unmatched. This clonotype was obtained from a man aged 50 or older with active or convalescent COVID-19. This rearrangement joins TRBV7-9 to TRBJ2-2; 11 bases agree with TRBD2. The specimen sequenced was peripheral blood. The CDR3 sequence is CASSSNSGRAGTGELFF. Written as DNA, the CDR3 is TGTGCCAGCAGCTCCAATAGCGGGAGGGCCGGAACCGGGGAGCTGTTTTTT.